This T cell receptor beta chain was identified during a study of blood T cell repertoires in COVID-19. Study information: Italy, Spain and the United States were the sources of the convalescent and acute COVID-19 samples. T cells, B-cell-depleted T cells, or PBMCs provided the cDNA or gDNA that served as material.

This clone was recorded at least ten times. Original handling: Nucleated cell number was recorded as an estimate derived from reference gene primer amplification. Generated by immunoSEQ multiplex PCR, the TCRdb table keeps only in-frame clones and is missing some. Clonal size and the V and J genes are those of that table, whereas D and trimming came from the DNA. The sample has a few hundred thousand clones, around 83% seen once. CDR1 is MDHEN, CDR2 SYDVKM, per germline. The CDR3 runs 12 residues. Trimming took off 6 bases at V and 12 bases at J, with 15 bases between the two ends. This receptor was identified in a young woman with acute or convalescent COVID-19. The V call is TRBV28, the J call TRBJ2-1; D perhaps matches TRBD2 (5 bases). Sequencing was performed on peripheral blood. The CDR3 spells CASSLEGSRQFF. In DNA, the CDR3 is TGTGCCAGCAGCCTTGAGGGATCCAGGCAGTTCTTC. The full variable domain, its missing parts supplied by reference TRBV28 and TRBJ2-1, is DVKVTQSSRYLVKRTGEKVFLECVQDMDHENMFWYRQDPGLGLRLIYFSYDVKMKEKGDIPEGYSVSREKKERFSLILESASTNQTSMYLCASSLEGSRQFFGPGTRLTVL.